The sequence of this T cell receptor beta chain was determined in a study of radiation and T cells in renal cell carcinoma. General study results and limits: Pretreatment tumor biopsies were lacking, so baseline clonotypes are unknown. Top tumor clonotypes rose in blood 2 weeks post-radiation, then contracted.

TCRdb keeps only in-frame clones here, not all; method: immunoSEQ multiplex PCR. The profile covers about 140,000 clones, with approximately 87% appearing a single time and around a quarter taken by the ten largest. Time point noted: baseline pretreatment blood. The sample's treatment: 15 Gy SBRT to primary tumor, nephrectomy 4 weeks later. This renal cell carcinoma was of the clear cell type. To note about this clone: Its antigen is unknown.

Between the trimmed V and J ends, which lost 1 base and 1 base, there was a span of 10 bases. Germline-derived CDR1 and CDR2 are LGHNA and YSLEER. The CDR3 loop spans 15 amino acids. The source is a woman in her forties or fifties with renal cell carcinoma. The specimen was blood, collected from a patient whose treatment included radiotherapy and nephrectomy. The chain couples TRBV4-3 to TRBJ1-1; no firm D call. CDR3 nucleotide sequence: TGCGCCAGCAGCCAAGTGGCCGGAGGGAACACTGAAGCTTTCTTT. This sequence encodes CASSQVAGGNTEAFF.